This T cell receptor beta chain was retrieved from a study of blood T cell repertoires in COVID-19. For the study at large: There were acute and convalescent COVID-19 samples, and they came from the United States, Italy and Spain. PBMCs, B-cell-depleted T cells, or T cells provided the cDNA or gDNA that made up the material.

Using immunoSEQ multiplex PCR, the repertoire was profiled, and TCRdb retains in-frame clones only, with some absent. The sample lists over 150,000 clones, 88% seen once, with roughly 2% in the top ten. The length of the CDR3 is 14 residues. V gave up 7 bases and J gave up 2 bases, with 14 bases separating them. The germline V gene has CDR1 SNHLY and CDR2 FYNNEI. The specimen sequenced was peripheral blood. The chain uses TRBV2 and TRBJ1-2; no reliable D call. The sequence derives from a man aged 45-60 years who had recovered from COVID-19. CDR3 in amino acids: CASTNGGFNYGYTF. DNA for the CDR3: TGTGCCAGCACCAATGGCGGTTTCAACTATGGCTACACCTTC.